The 4 T cell receptor beta chains listed next were all sequenced from one sample in a study of human T cells and chemical hapten exposure. Time point defined: patch test 2, 6 weeks after DPC sensitization. Specified treatment: therapeutic diphenylcyclopropenone sensitization with weekly scalp DPC. TCRdb passed the RACE reads through MiXCR, listing each CDR3 protein once. The sample yields approximately 95,000 distinct CDR3 sequences, over 10% seen once. Material: whole blood, obtained in connection with sensitization to the hapten diphenylcyclopropenone (DPC). These receptors came from a woman aged 40 to 49 with alopecia areata. Some clones in this sample may be carry-over from other donors' samples.

The chain couples TRBV19 to TRBJ1-5; the match to TRBD1 covers 7 bases. The CDR3 has 14 amino acids. The germline V gene encodes CDR1 LNHDA and CDR2 SQIVND (reference sequence). V gave up 5 bases and J gave up 7 bases; unmatched junction bases: 8. As DNA, the CDR3 is TGTGCCAGTAGTCCCGACAGGGTGCGGCAGCCCCAGCATTTT. It yields the protein CASSPDRVRQPQHF.

This chain links TRBV18 with TRBJ2-5, with 11 bases lining up with TRBD2. The germline V gene has CDR1 KGHSH and CDR2 LQKENI. V shed 0 bases, J shed 3 bases, and the junction held 9 bases outside the gene matches. CDR3 length: 18 amino acids. Here the CDR3 DNA reads TGTGCCAGCTCACCACCGCGGTCTTCTAGCGGGGGGAAAGAGACCCAGTACTTC. It yields the protein CASSPPRSSSGGKETQYF.

This clonotype showed up many times. The chain employs TRBV20-1 and TRBJ1-5, with D perhaps TRBD1 (5 bases). CDR3 length equals 13 residues. V was trimmed by 4 bases and J by 3 bases, leaving 10 bases between them. From germline, CDR1 is DFQATT and CDR2 SNEGSKA (reference sequence). CDR3: CSAIDSHNQPQHF. CDR3 sequence (DNA): TGCAGTGCTATTGACAGCCACAATCAGCCCCAGCATTTT.

This clonotype was detected ten times or more. The V gene is TRBV12-5, the J gene TRBJ1-5, with D possibly TRBD1 on 6 matching bases. CDR1 and CDR2 (germline): LGHNT, FRNRAP. This CDR3 comprises 16 residues. Trimming took off 1 base at V and 0 bases at J, with 10 bases between the two ends. The CDR3 loop is CASGLDRASSNQPQHF. The CDR3 bases are TGTGCTAGTGGTTTGGACAGGGCGAGTAGCAATCAGCCCCAGCATTTT.